This T cell receptor (beta chain) appears in the sequencing data of a study of glioma-infiltrating T cells after dendritic cell vaccination. The overall study: Three intradermal dendritic cell vaccine injections were given every two weeks.

TCRdb's copy holds only in-frame clones and misses some; the assay was immunoSEQ multiplex PCR. The repertoire has roughly 100,000 clones, 81% of them found once; the top ten carry around 12%. CDR1 is MRHNA, CDR2 SNTAGT, per germline. Losses at the gene ends were 5 bases for V and 3 bases for J; bases not matched to a gene: 4. The CDR3 loop spans 16 amino acids. Study results and caveats: Higher pretreatment TIL content predicted longer progression-free time and survival. Complete blood and tumor specimen sets were limited to few patients.

A note on this clone: Its cognate antigen is unknown.

The specimen was blood, collected before dendritic cell vaccination. This sequence was found in a human donor with glioblastoma. This chain links TRBV6-4 with TRBJ2-3; TRBD2 agrees at 14 bases. CDR3 DNA: TGTGCCAGCAGTCCGACTAGCGGGGGGGCTACAGATACGCAGTATTTT. It translates to CASSPTSGGATDTQYF.